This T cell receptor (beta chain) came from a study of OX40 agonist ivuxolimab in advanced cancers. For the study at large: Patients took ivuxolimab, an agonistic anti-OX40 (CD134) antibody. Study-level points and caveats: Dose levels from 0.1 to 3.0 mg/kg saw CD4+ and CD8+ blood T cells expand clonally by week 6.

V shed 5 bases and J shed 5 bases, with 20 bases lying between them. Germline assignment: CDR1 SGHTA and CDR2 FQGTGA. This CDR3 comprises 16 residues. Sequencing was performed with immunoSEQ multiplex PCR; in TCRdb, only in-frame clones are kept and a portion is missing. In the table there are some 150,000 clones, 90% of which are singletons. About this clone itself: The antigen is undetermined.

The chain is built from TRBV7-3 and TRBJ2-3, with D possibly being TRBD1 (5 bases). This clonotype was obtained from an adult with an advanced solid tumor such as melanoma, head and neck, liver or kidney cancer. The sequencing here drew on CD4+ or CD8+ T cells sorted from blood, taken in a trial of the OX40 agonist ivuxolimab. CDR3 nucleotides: TGTGCCAGCAGCCTGGGTATGAGCAGGGATTTAGATACGCAGTATTTT. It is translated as CASSLGMSRDLDTQYF.